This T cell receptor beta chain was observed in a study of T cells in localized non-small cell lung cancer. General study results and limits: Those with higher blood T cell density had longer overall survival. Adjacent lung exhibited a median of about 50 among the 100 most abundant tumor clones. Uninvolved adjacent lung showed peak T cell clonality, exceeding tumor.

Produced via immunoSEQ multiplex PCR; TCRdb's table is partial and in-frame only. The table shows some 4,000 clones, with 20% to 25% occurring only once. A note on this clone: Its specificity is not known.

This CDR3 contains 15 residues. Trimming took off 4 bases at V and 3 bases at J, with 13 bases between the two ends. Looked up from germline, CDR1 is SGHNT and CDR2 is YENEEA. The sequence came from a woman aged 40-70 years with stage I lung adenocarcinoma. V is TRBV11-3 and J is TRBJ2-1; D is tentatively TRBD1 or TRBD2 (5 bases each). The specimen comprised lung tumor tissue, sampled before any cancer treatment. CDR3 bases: TGTGCCAGCAGCTGGCGCCGGGGCGTCTACAATGAGCAGTTCTTC. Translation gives CASSWRRGVYNEQFF.